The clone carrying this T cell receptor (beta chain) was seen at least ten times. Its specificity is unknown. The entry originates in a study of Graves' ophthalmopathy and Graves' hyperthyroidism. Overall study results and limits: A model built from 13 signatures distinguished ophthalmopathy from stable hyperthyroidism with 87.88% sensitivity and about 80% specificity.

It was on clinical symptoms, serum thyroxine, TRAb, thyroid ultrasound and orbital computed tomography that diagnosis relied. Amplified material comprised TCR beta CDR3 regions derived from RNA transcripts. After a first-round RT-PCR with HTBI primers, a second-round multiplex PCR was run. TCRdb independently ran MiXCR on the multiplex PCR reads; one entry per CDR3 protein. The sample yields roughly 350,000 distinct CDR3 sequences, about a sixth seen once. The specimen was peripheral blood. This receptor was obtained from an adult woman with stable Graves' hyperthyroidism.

The CDR3, as DNA: TGTGCCGCGAAAAGGGGCGCTGGGAGTGAAGCTTTCTTT. This sequence encodes CAAKRGAGSEAFF. The chain employs TRBV12-3 or TRBV12-4 and TRBJ1-1; tentatively, D is TRBD1 (5 bases). V lost 11 bases and J lost 7, with 20 bases in between. The CDR3 is 13 residues long.